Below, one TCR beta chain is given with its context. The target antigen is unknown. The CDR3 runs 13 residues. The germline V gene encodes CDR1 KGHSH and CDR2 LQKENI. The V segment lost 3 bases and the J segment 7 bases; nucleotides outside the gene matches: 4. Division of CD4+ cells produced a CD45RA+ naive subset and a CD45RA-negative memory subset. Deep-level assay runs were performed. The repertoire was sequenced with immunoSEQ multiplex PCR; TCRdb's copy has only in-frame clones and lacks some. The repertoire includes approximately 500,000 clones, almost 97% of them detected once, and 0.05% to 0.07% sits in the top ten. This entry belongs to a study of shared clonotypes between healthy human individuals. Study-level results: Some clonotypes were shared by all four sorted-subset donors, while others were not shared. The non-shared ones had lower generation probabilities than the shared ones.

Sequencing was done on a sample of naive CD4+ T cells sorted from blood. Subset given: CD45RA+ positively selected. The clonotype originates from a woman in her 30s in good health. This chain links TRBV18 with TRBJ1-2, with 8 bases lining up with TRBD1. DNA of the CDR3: TGTGCCAGCTCACCGACAGGGGAGGTTGGCTACACCTTC. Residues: CASSPTGEVGYTF.